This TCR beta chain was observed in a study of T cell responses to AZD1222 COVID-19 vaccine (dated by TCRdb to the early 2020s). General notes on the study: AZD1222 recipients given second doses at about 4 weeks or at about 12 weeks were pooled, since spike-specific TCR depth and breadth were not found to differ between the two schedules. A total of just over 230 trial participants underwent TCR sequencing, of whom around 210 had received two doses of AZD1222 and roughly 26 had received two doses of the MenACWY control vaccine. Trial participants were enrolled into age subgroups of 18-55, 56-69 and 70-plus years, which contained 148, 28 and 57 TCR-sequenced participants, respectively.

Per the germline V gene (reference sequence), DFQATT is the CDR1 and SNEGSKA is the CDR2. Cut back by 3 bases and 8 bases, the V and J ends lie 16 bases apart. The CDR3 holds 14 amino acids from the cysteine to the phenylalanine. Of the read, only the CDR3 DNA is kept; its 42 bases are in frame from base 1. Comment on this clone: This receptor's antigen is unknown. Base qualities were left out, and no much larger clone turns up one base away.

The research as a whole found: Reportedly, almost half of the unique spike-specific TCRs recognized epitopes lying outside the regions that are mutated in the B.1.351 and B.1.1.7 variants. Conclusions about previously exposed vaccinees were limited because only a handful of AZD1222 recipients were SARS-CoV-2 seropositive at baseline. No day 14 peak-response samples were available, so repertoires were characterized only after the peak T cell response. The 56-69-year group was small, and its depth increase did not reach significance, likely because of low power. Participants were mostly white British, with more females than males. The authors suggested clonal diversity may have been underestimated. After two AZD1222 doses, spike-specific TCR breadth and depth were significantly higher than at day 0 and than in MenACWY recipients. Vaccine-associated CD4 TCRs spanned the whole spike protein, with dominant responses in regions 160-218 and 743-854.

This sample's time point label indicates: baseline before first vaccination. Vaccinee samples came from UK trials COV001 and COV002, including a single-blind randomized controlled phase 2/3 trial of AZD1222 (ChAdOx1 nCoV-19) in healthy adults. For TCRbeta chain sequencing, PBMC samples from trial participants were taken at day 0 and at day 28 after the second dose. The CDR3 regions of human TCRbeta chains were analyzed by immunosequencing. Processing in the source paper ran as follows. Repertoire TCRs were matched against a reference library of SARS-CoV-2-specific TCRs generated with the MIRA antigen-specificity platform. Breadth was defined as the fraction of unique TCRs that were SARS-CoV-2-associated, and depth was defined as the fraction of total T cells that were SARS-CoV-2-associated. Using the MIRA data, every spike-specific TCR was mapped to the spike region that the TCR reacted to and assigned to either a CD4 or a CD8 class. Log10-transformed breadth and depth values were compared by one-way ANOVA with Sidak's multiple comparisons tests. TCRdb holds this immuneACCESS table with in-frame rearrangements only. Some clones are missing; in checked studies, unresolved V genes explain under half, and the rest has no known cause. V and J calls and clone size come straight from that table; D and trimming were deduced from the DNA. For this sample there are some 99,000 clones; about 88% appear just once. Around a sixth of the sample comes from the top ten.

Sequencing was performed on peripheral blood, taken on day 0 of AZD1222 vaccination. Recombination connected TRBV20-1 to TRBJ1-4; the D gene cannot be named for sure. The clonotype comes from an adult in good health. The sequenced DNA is TGCAGTGCTAGTCTGGGCACGGCGGGAGAAAAACTGTTTTTT. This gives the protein CSASLGTAGEKLFF.